What follows are 24 T cell receptor beta chains derived from one specimen sequenced in a study of blood T cell repertoires in COVID-19. Profiled with immunoSEQ multiplex PCR; TCRdb holds only in-frame clones, not every one. The sample has roughly 200,000 clones, around 80% seen once. The specimen was peripheral blood. The source of these receptors is a woman older than 75 with COVID-19, enrolled during active disease.

V is TRBV5-4 and J is TRBJ2-7, with D uncertain. Germline CDR1 and CDR2: SGHNT and YYREEE (reference sequence). Trimming removed 2 bases at V and 3 bases at J, with 15 bases between. The CDR3 spans 15 residues. The CDR3 spells CASSLAGAPGYEQYF. CDR3 DNA sequence: TGTGCCAGCAGCTTAGCAGGTGCACCTGGCTACGAGCAGTACTTC.

The chain uses TRBV2 and TRBJ1-5; no definite D call. The CDR3 consists of 14 residues. CDR1 is SNHLY and CDR2 is FYNNEI in the germline V gene. V was clipped by 5 bases and J by 2 bases, with 10 bases between them. CDR3 nucleotide sequence: TGTGCCAGCAGTTCTAGCAGGCGCAATCAGCCCCAGCATTTT. It codes for CASSSSRRNQPQHF.

This chain joins TRBV9 and TRBJ2-2; 9 bases fit TRBD2. This CDR3 is built from 15 residues. Trimming took 5 bases from V and 4 from J; bases not matched to a gene: 6. Germline loops: CDR1 SGDLS, CDR2 YYNGEE. CDR3 DNA: TGTGCCAGCAGGGTGGGTAGCGGGAGCACCGGGGAGCTGTTTTTT. Its protein is CASRVGSGSTGELFF.

The genes are TRBV5-1 and TRBJ1-1; maybe TRBD1 (5 bases). CDR3 length equals 14 residues. V lost 2 bases, J lost 4 bases, and 12 bases lay in between. The germline gives CDR1 SGHRS, CDR2 YFSETQ. This CDR3 is CASSFQSTGTEAFF. Here the CDR3 DNA reads TGCGCCAGCAGCTTCCAATCAACAGGCACTGAAGCTTTCTTT.

In this sample, this clone turned up a few times. V usage is TRBV5-8 and J usage is TRBJ1-4; 7 positions match TRBD1. The CDR3 has 15 residues. V shed 0 bases, J shed 6 bases, and the junction held 5 bases outside the gene matches. The germline CDR1 and CDR2 sequences are SGHTS and YDEGEE. The CDR3 spells CASSLGHRGYEKLFF. CDR3 DNA sequence: TGTGCCAGCAGCTTGGGCCACAGGGGCTATGAAAAACTGTTTTTT.

The V and J genes are TRBV2 and TRBJ1-4, with D uncertain. Germline V gives CDR1 SNHLY, CDR2 FYNNEI. The V gene lost 7 bases and the J gene lost 0 bases, with 21 bases spanning the gap. CDR3 length equals 18 residues. The CDR3 spells CASTGKYSPSATNEKLFF. CDR3 DNA: TGTGCCAGCACCGGAAAGTACAGTCCTTCTGCAACTAATGAAAAACTGTTTTTT.

This chain links TRBV9 with TRBJ2-5; TRBD1 aligns across 7 bases. CDR3 size: 15 residues. Germline V gene sequence: CDR1 SGDLS, CDR2 YYNGEE. Trimming cost V 2 bases and J 1 base; bases outside gene matches: 5. The CDR3 nucleotides read TGTGCCAGCAGCGTCTACAGGGGTCTCCAAGAGACCCAGTACTTC. This encodes CASSVYRGLQETQYF.

A single count supports this clone. This chain connects TRBV3-1 (or the pseudogene TRBV3-2) to TRBJ2-7, with 7 bases lining up with TRBD1. The CDR3 consists of 13 residues. V shed 4 bases and J 4 bases; nucleotides not matched to a gene: 4. The germline V gene has CDR1 LGHDT and CDR2 YNNKEL (reference sequence). The CDR3: CASSPAGGYEQYF. For the CDR3, the DNA is TGTGCCAGCAGCCCCGCAGGGGGTTACGAGCAGTACTTC.

The chain couples TRBV3-1 (or the pseudogene TRBV3-2) to TRBJ2-1; 7 nucleotides line up with TRBD2. Losses at the gene ends were 4 bases for V and 3 bases for J; bases not matched to a gene: 6. Germline CDR1 is LGHDT and CDR2 is YNNKEL (reference sequence). CDR3 length equals 15 residues. The CDR3 protein is CASSRALADYNEQFF. DNA for the CDR3: TGTGCCAGCAGCCGGGCGCTAGCGGACTACAATGAGCAGTTCTTC.

The chain has TRBV19 and TRBJ1-2; TRBD1 might be the D (5 bases). The CDR3 has 14 residues. V gave up 5 bases and J gave up 3 bases, with 13 bases separating them. Germline-derived CDR1 and CDR2 are LNHDA and SQIVND (reference sequence). The CDR3 nucleotides read TGTGCCAGTAGTCCCGGGGGGGGTCACTATGGCTACACCTTC. Its protein is CASSPGGGHYGYTF.

The rearrangement links TRBV21-1 to TRBJ1-2; TRBD1 was called by the table and not checked on the DNA. TRBV21-1 represents a pseudogene. The CDR3 has 20 residues. The CDR3 loop is CASYDSGIQGFPIANYGYTF. In DNA, the CDR3 is TGTGCCAGCTACGATTCGGGCATACAGGGTTTCCCTATAGCTAACTATGGCTACACCTTC.

The chain is built from TRBV5-1 and TRBJ2-7; a weak D match, TRBD1 (5 bases). Germline V CDR1 and CDR2: SGHRS, YFSETQ. V lost 0 bases and J 2 bases, leaving 12 bases between the germline ends. The CDR3 extends over 15 amino acids. CDR3 DNA: TGCGCCAGCAGCTTGGGGCAAGGGGCCGCCTACGAGCAGTACTTC. Residues: CASSLGQGAAYEQYF.

This chain connects TRBV27 to TRBJ1-2; a possible D gene is TRBD1 (5 bases). Germline assignment: CDR1 MNHEY and CDR2 SMNVEV (reference sequence). This CDR3 region has 15 residues. Trimming removed 5 bases at V and 4 bases at J, with 17 bases between. DNA of the CDR3: TGTGCCAGCAGTACCGCGATGGGGGAGGCCTATGGCTACACCTTC. Protein sequence: CASSTAMGEAYGYTF.

This chain uses TRBV9 with TRBJ1-1, with D possibly being TRBD1 (5 bases). There are 14 residues in the CDR3. Per germline, CDR1 SGDLS and CDR2 YYNGEE. V was pared by 0 bases and J by 2 bases, with 8 bases between. The CDR3 nucleotides are TGTGCCAGCAGCGTAGAGTGGGGCAACACTGAAGCTTTCTTT. Translation gives CASSVEWGNTEAFF.

The chain recombines TRBV7-6 with TRBJ2-2; the D is unclear. This CDR3 region has 15 residues. Germline assignment: CDR1 SGHVS and CDR2 FNYEAQ. V lost 5 bases to trimming and J lost 0 bases, with 10 bases between them. CDR3 DNA: TGTGCCAGCAGCGGTACAAATACGAACACCGGGGAGCTGTTTTTT. It is translated as CASSGTNTNTGELFF.

This sequence joins TRBV6-5 and TRBJ1-1; 8 nucleotides line up with TRBD1. Per germline, CDR1 MNHEY and CDR2 SVGAGI. V gave up 6 bases and J gave up 4 bases; unmatched junction bases: 10. This CDR3 has 15 residues. CDR3 sequence: CASRRAGGRVTEAFF. The CDR3 bases are TGTGCCAGCAGGAGAGCAGGGGGCCGGGTCACTGAAGCTTTCTTT.

J is TRBJ1-1 and V is TRBV2; no firm D call. V lost 1 base and J 7 bases, leaving 10 bases between the germline ends. Germline-derived CDR1 and CDR2 are SNHLY and FYNNEI. The CDR3 totals 13 residues. The CDR3 nucleotides read TGTGCCAGCAGTGAAGAGGTAGCGAATGAAGCTTTCTTT. Translating it yields CASSEEVANEAFF. Full variable domain (remainder filled in from reference TRBV2 and TRBJ1-1): EPEVTQTPSHQVTQMGQEVILRCVPISNHLYFYWYRQILGQKVEFLVSFYNNEISEKSEIFDDQFSVERPDGSNFTLKIRSTKLEDSAMYFCASSEEVANEAFFGQGTRLTVV.

The rearrangement links TRBV6-5 to TRBJ1-1, with TRBD1 as a possible D gene (5 bases). CDR1 is MNHEY and CDR2 is SVGAGI in the germline V gene. The CDR3 has 15 residues. The V end lost 4 bases, the J end lost 5 bases, and 17 bases lay between the germline ends. The CDR3 sequence is CASSSRGEGKTEAFF. CDR3 bases: TGTGCCAGCAGTTCTAGGGGCGAAGGGAAAACTGAAGCTTTCTTT.

V is TRBV20-1 and J is TRBJ2-7, with 12 bases lining up with TRBD2. The CDR3 consists of 15 residues. Germline CDR1 reads DFQATT; CDR2 reads SNEGSKA (reference sequence). The trim removed 3 bases at V and 8 bases at J, leaving 11 bases unmatched. The CDR3 DNA is TGCAGTGCTAGTCCCCGGACTAGCGGGACGACGAAGCAGTACTTC. It specifies CSASPRTSGTTKQYF.

This chain links TRBV20-1 with TRBJ1-5; D remains unclear. V lost 3 bases and J 5 bases, leaving 11 bases between the germline ends. CDR1 is DFQATT and CDR2 is SNEGSKA in the germline V gene (reference sequence). CDR3 length: 13 residues. CDR3 loop: CSASDRVYQPQHF. Here the CDR3 DNA reads TGCAGTGCTAGTGATCGAGTCTATCAGCCCCAGCATTTT.

This clone has just a few counts. The V and J genes are TRBV28 and TRBJ1-6; TRBD1 aligns across 9 bases. This CDR3 region has 15 residues. Germline assignment: CDR1 MDHEN and CDR2 SYDVKM. V dropped 3 bases and J dropped 6; count of bases not matched to a gene: 3. The CDR3 loop reads CASSLVTGGNSPLHF. Written as DNA, the CDR3 is TGTGCCAGCAGTTTGGTGACAGGGGGTAATTCACCCCTCCACTTT.

The rearrangement joins TRBV5-1 to TRBJ1-1; D gene unclear. Germline CDR1 is SGHRS and CDR2 is YFSETQ. The CDR3 sequence is 14 residues long. V lost 7 bases and J lost 3, with 16 bases in between. The CDR3 reads CASSTSSRDTEAFF. The CDR3 DNA is TGCGCCAGCTCTACTAGCTCGCGGGACACTGAAGCTTTCTTT.

The chain recombines TRBV10-3 with TRBJ1-2, with TRBD1 identical over 9 bases. V trimming: 4 bases; J trimming: 6 bases; junction bases outside the gene matches: 3. Germline V CDR1 and CDR2: ENHRY, SYGVKD. This CDR3 has 13 residues. CDR3 in DNA: TGTGCCATCAGTGGGGACAGGGCAAATGGCTACACCTTC. Translating gives CAISGDRANGYTF.

The V gene is TRBV2, the J gene TRBJ1-2; D is possibly TRBD1 (6 bases). This CDR3 region has 12 residues. Germline V lookup: CDR1 SNHLY, CDR2 FYNNEI. The V and J ends lost 6 bases and 6 bases respectively, with 11 bases between them. This CDR3 reads CASRVTGNGYTF. CDR3 DNA: TGTGCCAGCAGGGTGACAGGAAATGGCTACACCTTC. Full variable domain (missing parts from reference TRBV2 and TRBJ1-2): EPEVTQTPSHQVTQMGQEVILRCVPISNHLYFYWYRQILGQKVEFLVSFYNNEISEKSEIFDDQFSVERPDGSNFTLKIRSTKLEDSAMYFCASRVTGNGYTFGSGTRLTVV.